This T cell receptor beta chain was identified in a study of blood T cells in healthy people across ages. A few counts support this clonotype. A second roughly 7 to 12 cycle PCR used barcoded and J-beta primers. TCRdb independently ran MiXCR on the 5' RACE reads; one entry per CDR3 protein. The sample has about a million distinct CDR3 sequences; around 48% are singletons. Trimming stripped 4 bases from V and 4 bases from J, with 11 bases between. The CDR3 sequence is 13 residues long. Germline values: CDR1 MNHEY, CDR2 SMNVEV (reference sequence). The sequenced sample was blood. The sequence derives from a man aged 25 to 45 in good health. The chain has TRBV27 and TRBJ2-7; D is ambiguous. DNA of the CDR3: TGTGCCAGCAGTTGGTCAGTGGGGTACGAGCAGTACTTC. It translates to CASSWSVGYEQYF.